The 8 T cell receptor beta chains below all came from one sample that was sequenced in a study of T cells in Graves' hyperthyroidism and ophthalmopathy. RNA transcripts yielded amplified TCR beta CDR3 regions. First-round RT-PCR with HTBI primers amplified the TCR CDR3 region. TCRdb re-called the multiplex PCR reads with MiXCR, one entry per CDR3 protein. The repertoire holds under 750,000 distinct CDR3 sequences, with over 15% as singletons. The sequenced sample consisted of blood. The source of these receptors is a woman between 45 and 60 years old with Graves' hyperthyroidism that later progressed to Graves' ophthalmopathy.

This clonotype showed up many times. This chain connects TRBV11-1 to TRBJ1-2; the D gene is possibly TRBD1 (5 bases). Germline CDR1 SGHAT, CDR2 FQDESV (reference sequence). V was trimmed by 5 bases and J by 3 bases, leaving 19 bases between them. This CDR3 region has 16 residues. This CDR3 reads CASSRRDPTPHYGYTF. The CDR3 bases are TGTGCCAGCAGCCGCCGGGACCCCACTCCACACTATGGCTACACCTTC. Looking up the rest from reference TRBV11-1 and TRBJ1-2 gives the full variable domain: EAEVAQSPRYKITEKSQAVAFWCDPISGHATLYWYRQILGQGPELLVQFQDESVVDDSQLPKDRFSAERLKGVDSTLKIQPAELGDSAMYLCASSRRDPTPHYGYTFGSGTRLTVV.

In this sample, this clonotype turned up many times. This chain connects TRBV11-2 to TRBJ2-2; D remains ambiguous. The CDR3 loop spans 16 amino acids. V was cut by 0 bases and J by 5 bases, with 13 bases left in between. The germline V gene encodes CDR1 SGHAT and CDR2 FQNNGV. The CDR3 reads CASSLEGIPGTGELFF. The CDR3 DNA follows: TGTGCCAGCAGCTTAGAAGGAATTCCTGGGACCGGGGAGCTGTTTTTT. The variable domain in full, completed from reference TRBV11-2 and TRBJ2-2, reads EAGVAQSPRYKIIEKRQSVAFWCNPISGHATLYWYQQILGQGPKLLIQFQNNGVVDDSQLPKDRFSAERLKGVDSTLKIQPAKLEDSAVYLCASSLEGIPGTGELFFGEGSRLTVL.

The chain carries TRBV4-1 and TRBJ2-7, with 7 bases lining up with TRBD1. The CDR3 runs 15 residues. The germline CDR1 and CDR2 sequences are MGHRA and YSYEKL. J gave up 5 bases and V 0 bases, and 7 bases lay outside the gene matches. The CDR3 spells CASSQEKNTGDEQYF. CDR3 nucleotide sequence: TGCGCCAGCAGCCAAGAAAAGAACACAGGGGACGAGCAGTACTTC.

This clonotype showed up many times. V is TRBV9 and J is TRBJ1-1; D is possibly TRBD1 (6 bases). The CDR3 covers 15 residues. Trimming removed 1 base from V and 5 bases from J, with 15 bases in between. CDR1 is SGDLS, CDR2 YYNGEE, per germline. This chain's CDR3 is CASSVSPGHETEAFF. CDR3 sequence (DNA): TGTGCCAGCAGCGTAAGCCCGGGACATGAGACTGAAGCTTTCTTT.

This clonotype turned up a few times. V gene TRBV10-1 combines with J gene TRBJ1-6, with 9 bases that match TRBD1. Per the germline V gene, CDR1 is WNHNN and CDR2 is SYGVQD (reference sequence). The V gene end was trimmed by 4 bases and the J gene end by 10 bases; junction bases not matched to a gene: 5. The CDR3 has 14 amino acids. CDR3 DNA sequence: TGCGCCAGCAGTGGAGGGACAGGGCACTCACCCCTCCACTTT. Its translation: CASSGGTGHSPLHF.

This clonotype was counted at least ten times. This sequence joins TRBV7-9 and TRBJ1-1; D possibly corresponds to TRBD1 (5 bases). The V end lost 4 bases, the J end lost 6 bases, and 12 bases lay between the germline ends. The CDR3 contains 13 residues. The germline CDR1 and CDR2 sequences are SEHNR and FQNEAQ (reference sequence). CDR3 amino acids: CASSSVQEPEAFF. The CDR3, as DNA: TGTGCCAGCAGCTCGGTACAGGAGCCTGAAGCTTTCTTT.

The V call is TRBV10-3, the J call TRBJ1-2, with 8 bases fitting TRBD1. CDR1 ENHRY and CDR2 SYGVKD come from the germline V gene. J gave up 6 bases and V 7 bases, and 10 bases lay outside the gene matches. This CDR3 region has 14 residues. The CDR3 loop is CAINRFGTGDGYTF. The CDR3 DNA is TGTGCCATCAATAGATTCGGGACAGGCGATGGCTACACCTTC.

The chain couples TRBV27 to TRBJ2-7; D is undetermined. This CDR3 is built from 17 residues. Trimming took off 0 bases at V and 2 bases at J, with 17 bases between the two ends. Germline loops: CDR1 MNHEY, CDR2 SMNVEV (reference sequence). CDR3 DNA sequence: TGTGCCAGCAGTTTATCGTTAGGAGATACACCCGCCTACGAGCAGTACTTC. Translated, it gives CASSLSLGDTPAYEQYF.